One sample yielded the 9 T cell receptor beta chains listed below, sequenced in a study of blood T cell repertoires in COVID-19. Profiled with immunoSEQ multiplex PCR; TCRdb holds only in-frame clones, not every one. The sample carries roughly 290,000 clones, around 87% recorded once. Sequenced sample: peripheral blood. Receptor source: a woman under 40 who had recovered from COVID-19.

V usage is TRBV11-2 and J usage is TRBJ2-7; D is unresolved. Trimming removed 0 bases at V and 2 bases at J, with 5 bases between. CDR1 and CDR2 (germline): SGHAT, FQNNGV. The CDR3 sequence is 13 residues long. This chain's CDR3 is CASSLDLPYEQYF. CDR3 coding DNA: TGTGCCAGCAGCTTAGATCTCCCCTACGAGCAGTACTTC.

This chain links TRBV29-1 with TRBJ2-3, with a possible D match to TRBD2 (5 bases). This CDR3 contains 13 residues. CDR1 and CDR2 from the germline V gene are SQVTM and ANQGSEA. V shed 8 bases and J shed 4 bases, with 16 bases lying between them. The chain's CDR3 is CSPIGLASDTQYF. The CDR3 DNA reads as TGCAGCCCAATAGGGCTAGCTTCAGATACGCAGTATTTT.

The chain recombines TRBV15 with TRBJ1-1; D is possibly TRBD1 (6 bases). The germline gives CDR1 LNHNV, CDR2 YYDKDF (reference sequence). V lost 5 bases and J 2 bases, leaving 12 bases between the germline ends. This CDR3 is built from 14 residues. CDR3 loop: CATSGDRSNTEAFF. The CDR3 nucleotides are TGTGCCACCAGCGGTGACAGGAGCAACACTGAAGCTTTCTTT.

The CDR3 DNA is TGTGCCAGCAGCGTCGAGGGGAACACTGAAGCTTTCTTT. This gives the protein CASSVEGNTEAFF. The J gene is TRBJ1-1, the V gene TRBV9; D remains unclear. The CDR3 length is 13 residues. Trimming stripped 2 bases from V and 1 base from J, with 6 bases between. Germline-derived CDR1 and CDR2 are SGDLS and YYNGEE.

The chain couples TRBV4-2 to TRBJ2-5; the match to TRBD2 covers 10 bases. Unmatched junction bases numbered 6, after V lost 4 bases and J lost 4 bases. Germline V CDR1 and CDR2: LGHNA, YNFKEQ. The CDR3 covers 15 residues. The CDR3 here is CASSPKREGGETQYF. CDR3 in DNA: TGTGCCAGCAGCCCCAAGCGGGAGGGGGGAGAGACCCAGTACTTC.

The rearrangement links TRBV11-3 to TRBJ2-1; 7 nucleotides match TRBD1. Germline CDR1 reads SGHNT; CDR2 reads YENEEA. The ends lost 5 bases at V and 12 bases at J; junction bases unmatched: 7. The CDR3 is 12 amino acids. Here the CDR3 DNA reads TGTGCCAGCAGCCGAACACGGGACAGGCAGTTCTTC. It yields the protein CASSRTRDRQFF. The variable domain in full, with the rest retrieved from reference TRBV11-3 and TRBJ2-1, is EAGVVQSPRYKIIEKKQPVAFWCNPISGHNTLYWYLQNLGQGPELLIRYENEEAVDDSQLPKDRFSAERLKGVDSTLKIQPAELGDSAVYLCASSRTRDRQFFGPGTRLTVL.

This chain uses TRBV7-3 with TRBJ2-3; D may be TRBD1 (6 bases). This CDR3 is 12 amino acids long. In germline, CDR1 is SGHTA, CDR2 FQGTGA. V lost 5 bases to trimming and J lost 6 bases, with 9 bases between them. The DNA for the CDR3 is TGTGCCAGCAGCCAAGGGGGTGATACGCAGTATTTT. It is translated as CASSQGGDTQYF.

The gene calls are TRBV4-1 and TRBJ1-2; weak D call: TRBD1 (5 bases). The V and J ends lost 3 bases and 3 bases respectively, with 8 bases between them. Germline V gene data show CDR1 as MGHRA and CDR2 as YSYEKL. This CDR3 contains 13 residues. The chain's CDR3 is CASSHQGDYGYTF. The CDR3 DNA sequence: TGCGCCAGCAGCCACCAAGGGGACTATGGCTACACCTTC.

The chain employs TRBV2 and TRBJ1-1; TRBD1 matches 8 bases. Germline CDR1 reads SNHLY; CDR2 reads FYNNEI. CDR3 length equals 12 residues. Trimming took 8 bases from V and 8 from J; bases not matched to a gene: 7. CDR3 DNA sequence: TGTGCCAGCTGCGGACAGGGCCTCGAAGCTTTCTTT. Amino acid sequence: CASCGQGLEAFF.